This TCR beta chain was recovered during a study of a mutant IDH1 vaccine in newly diagnosed glioma. Study background: Patients began vaccination 4-6 weeks after radiotherapy alone, or with temozolomide cycles.

CDR3 length equals 15 residues. The germline gives CDR1 MNHNY, CDR2 SVGAGI (reference sequence). The ends were cut back, 5 bases at V and 4 bases at J, with 15 bases in the middle. Time point denoted: week 11, during vaccination. One vaccine dose held 300 ug of mutant IDH1 20-mer peptide and came with topical imiquimod. Libraries were prepared by immunoSEQ multiplex PCR; TCRdb keeps only in-frame clonotypes and omits some of them. Among 50,000 to 65,000 clones, around 90% were seen once, and the ten largest hold approximately 2.5%. Concerning this clone: Its antigen is not identified.

The sample here was PBMCs, taken from a glioma patient whose treatment included an IDH1 peptide vaccine. The sequence derives from a man between 50 and 59 years old with glioma. The chain has TRBV6-6 and TRBJ1-5; weak D call: TRBD1 (6 bases). CDR3 nucleotides: TGTGCCAGCAGTGCCTTGGGACACTCGAATCAGCCCCAGCATTTT. Translated, it gives CASSALGHSNQPQHF.